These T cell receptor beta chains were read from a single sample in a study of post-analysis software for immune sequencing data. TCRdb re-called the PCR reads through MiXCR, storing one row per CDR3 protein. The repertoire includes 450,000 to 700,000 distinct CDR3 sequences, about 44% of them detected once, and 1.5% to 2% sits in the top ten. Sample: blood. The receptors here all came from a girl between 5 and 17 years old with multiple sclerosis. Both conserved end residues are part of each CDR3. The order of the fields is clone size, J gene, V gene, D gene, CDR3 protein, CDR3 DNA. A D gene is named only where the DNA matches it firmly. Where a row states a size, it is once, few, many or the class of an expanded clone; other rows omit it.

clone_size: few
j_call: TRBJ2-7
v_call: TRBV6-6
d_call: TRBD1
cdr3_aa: CASRQHRDSAYEQYF
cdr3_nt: TGTGCCAGCAGACAACACCGGGACAGTGCCTACGAGCAGTACTTC

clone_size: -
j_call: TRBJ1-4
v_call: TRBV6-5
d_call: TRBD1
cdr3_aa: CASSYFTGTGINEKLFF
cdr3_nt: TGTGCCAGCAGTTACTTCACCGGGACAGGGATTAATGAAAAACTGTTTTTT

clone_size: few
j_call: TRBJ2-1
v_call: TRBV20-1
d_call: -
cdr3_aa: CSAKREKDEQFF
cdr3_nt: TGCAGTGCTAAGAGGGAGAAGGATGAGCAGTTCTTC

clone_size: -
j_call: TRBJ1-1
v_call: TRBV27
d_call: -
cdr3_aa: CASSSPGQGRAEAFF
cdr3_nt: TGTGCCAGCAGTTCCCCCGGGCAGGGGAGGGCTGAAGCTTTCTTT

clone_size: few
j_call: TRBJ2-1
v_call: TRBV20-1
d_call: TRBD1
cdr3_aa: CSARALTGGDEQFF
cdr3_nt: TGCAGTGCTAGAGCCCTAACAGGGGGCGATGAGCAGTTCTTC

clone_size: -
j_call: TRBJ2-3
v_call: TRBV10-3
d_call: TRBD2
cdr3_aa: CAISGRTSGTTDTQYF
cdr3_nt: TGTGCCATCAGTGGTCGGACTAGCGGAACAACAGATACGCAGTATTTT

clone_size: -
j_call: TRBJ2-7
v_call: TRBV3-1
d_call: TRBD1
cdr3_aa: CASSQSGQGAPYEQYF
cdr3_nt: TGTGCCAGCAGCCAATCCGGACAGGGGGCACCCTACGAGCAGTACTTC

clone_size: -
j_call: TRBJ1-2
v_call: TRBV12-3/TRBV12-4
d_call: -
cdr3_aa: CASSLGAGYGYTF
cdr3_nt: TGCGCCAGCAGCTTGGGGGCAGGCTATGGCTACACCTTC

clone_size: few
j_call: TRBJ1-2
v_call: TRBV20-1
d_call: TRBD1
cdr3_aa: CSARGTARVGGYTF
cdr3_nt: TGCAGTGCTAGGGGGACAGCGCGGGTTGGTGGCTACACCTTC

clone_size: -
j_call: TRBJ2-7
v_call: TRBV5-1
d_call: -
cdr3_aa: CASSPCMTLTYEQYF
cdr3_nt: TGCGCCAGCAGCCCCTGCATGACGCTTACCTACGAGCAGTACTTC

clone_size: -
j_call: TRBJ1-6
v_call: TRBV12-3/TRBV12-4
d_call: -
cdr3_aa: CASSSSSSYNSPLHF
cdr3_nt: TGTGCCAGCAGTTCGTCGAGCTCCTATAATTCACCCCTCCACTTT

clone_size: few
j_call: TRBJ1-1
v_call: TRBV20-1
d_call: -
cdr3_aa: CSARRQVNTEAFF
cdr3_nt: TGCAGTGCTAGACGCCAGGTGAACACTGAAGCTTTCTTT

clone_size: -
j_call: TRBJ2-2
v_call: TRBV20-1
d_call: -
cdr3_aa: CSARDTASGPGELFF
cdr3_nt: TGCAGTGCTAGAGATACAGCTAGTGGTCCCGGGGAGCTGTTTTTT

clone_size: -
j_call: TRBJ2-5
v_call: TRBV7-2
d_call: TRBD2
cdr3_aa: CASSRRLAGETQYF
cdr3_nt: TGTGCCAGCAGCCGACGACTAGCGGGGGAGACCCAGTACTTC

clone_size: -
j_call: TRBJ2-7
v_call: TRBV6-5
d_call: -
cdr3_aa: CASSYSPQVSQAYEQYF
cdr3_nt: TGTGCCAGCAGTTACTCGCCCCAGGTATCCCAGGCCTACGAGCAGTACTTC

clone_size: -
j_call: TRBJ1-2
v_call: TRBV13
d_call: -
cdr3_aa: CASSLVSATYGYTF
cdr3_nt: TGTGCCAGCAGCTTAGTTTCAGCGACCTATGGCTACACCTTC

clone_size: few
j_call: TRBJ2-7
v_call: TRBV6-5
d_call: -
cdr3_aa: CASRTDPSSYEQYF
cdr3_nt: TGTGCCAGCAGGACTGACCCGAGCTCCTACGAGCAGTACTTC

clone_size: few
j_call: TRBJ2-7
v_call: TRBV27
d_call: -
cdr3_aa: CASRPIGPHEQYF
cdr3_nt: TGTGCCAGCAGACCCATTGGGCCCCACGAGCAGTACTTC

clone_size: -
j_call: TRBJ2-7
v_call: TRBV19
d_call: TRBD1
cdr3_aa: CASSLWTGAYEQYF
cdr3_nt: TGTGCCAGTAGTCTCTGGACAGGGGCCTACGAGCAGTACTTC

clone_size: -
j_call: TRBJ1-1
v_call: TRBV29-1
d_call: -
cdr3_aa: CSVGKTRNTEAFF
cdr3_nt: TGCAGCGTTGGGAAGACACGGAACACTGAAGCTTTCTTT

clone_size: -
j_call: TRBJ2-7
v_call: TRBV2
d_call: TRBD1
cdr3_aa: CASNLGQGIHEQYF
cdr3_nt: TGTGCCAGCAACTTAGGACAGGGTATCCACGAGCAGTACTTC

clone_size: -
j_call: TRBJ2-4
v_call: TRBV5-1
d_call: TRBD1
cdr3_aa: CASSNEGQKGQEYF
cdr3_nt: TGCGCCAGCAGTAATGAGGGCCAAAAGGGACAGGAGTACTTC

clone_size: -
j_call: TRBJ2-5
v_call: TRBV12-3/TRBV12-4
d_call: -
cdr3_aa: CASSRADYEQETQYF
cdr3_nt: TGTGCCAGCAGCCGTGCAGACTATGAGCAAGAGACCCAGTACTTC

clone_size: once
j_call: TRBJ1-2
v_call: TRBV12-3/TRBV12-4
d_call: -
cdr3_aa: CASSLSGDDGGYTF
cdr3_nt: TGTGCCAGCAGTTTATCAGGGGACGATGGTGGCTACACCTTC

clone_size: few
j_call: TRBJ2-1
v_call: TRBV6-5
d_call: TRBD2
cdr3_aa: CASSYSSSGGYNEQFF
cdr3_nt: TGTGCCAGCAGTTACTCGTCTAGCGGGGGGTACAATGAGCAGTTCTTC